This T cell receptor beta chain is drawn from a study of long-term antiretroviral therapy in people with HIV. With survey level as its setting, the immunoSEQ assay was v3.0. The protocol was immunoSEQ multiplex PCR, while the TCRdb copy is restricted to in-frame clones and leaves out a portion. The sample holds 25,000 to 35,000 clones, about 90% seen once. V dropped 5 bases and J dropped 2; count of bases not matched to a gene: 4. The germline V gene encodes CDR1 SGHTA and CDR2 FQGTGA. CDR3 size: 14 residues. This sequence originates from a woman under 30 with HIV. This specimen was unsorted PBMCs, taken 1.8 years after starting antiretroviral therapy. This sequence joins TRBV7-3 and TRBJ2-5; TRBD1 matches 8 bases. Written as DNA, the CDR3 is TGTGCCAGCAGCCCCGGGACAGGACAAGAGACCCAGTACTTC. It yields the protein CASSPGTGQETQYF.